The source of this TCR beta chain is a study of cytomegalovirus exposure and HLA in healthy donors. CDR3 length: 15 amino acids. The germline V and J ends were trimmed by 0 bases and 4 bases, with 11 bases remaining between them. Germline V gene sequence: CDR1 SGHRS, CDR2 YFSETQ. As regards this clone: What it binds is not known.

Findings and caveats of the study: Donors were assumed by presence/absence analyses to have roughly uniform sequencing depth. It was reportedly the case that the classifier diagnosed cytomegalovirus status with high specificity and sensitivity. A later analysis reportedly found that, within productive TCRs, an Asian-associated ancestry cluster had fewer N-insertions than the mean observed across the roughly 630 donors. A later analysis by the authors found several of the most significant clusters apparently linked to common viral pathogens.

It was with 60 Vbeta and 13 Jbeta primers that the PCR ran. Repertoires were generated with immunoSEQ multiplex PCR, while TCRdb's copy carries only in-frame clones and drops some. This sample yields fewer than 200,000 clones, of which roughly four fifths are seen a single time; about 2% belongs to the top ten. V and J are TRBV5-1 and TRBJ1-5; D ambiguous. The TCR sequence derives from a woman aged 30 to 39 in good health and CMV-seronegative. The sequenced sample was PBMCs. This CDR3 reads CASSLEWGGNQPQHF. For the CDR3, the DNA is TGCGCCAGCAGCTTGGAGTGGGGAGGAAATCAGCCCCAGCATTTT.